This T cell receptor (beta chain) was identified during a study of cytomegalovirus exposure and HLA in healthy donors. Study observations and caveats: Most sequenced TCRs were rare (though some public TCRs occurred in many donors). Specific recognition of CMV antigens was confirmed in vitro for a few chains (all CMV-associated).

This clone was counted a few times. Its target is not known. Measured with immunoSEQ multiplex PCR; TCRdb has only the in-frame clones, and not every one. The sample consists of about 240,000 clones, around 85% of them appearing once. Separate from the roughly 700-subject first cohort, the 120-subject validation cohort was the one that the donors belonged to. The TCR comes from a young woman in good health and CMV-seropositive. Sequenced input: PBMCs.

The CDR3 sequence is CASSQLGLVTPFF. The CDR3 DNA follows: TGCGCCAGCAGCCAACTTGGACTAGTCACTCCGTTCTTC. V and J are TRBV4-1 and TRBJ2-1; TRBD2 aligns across 7 bases. Per the germline V gene, CDR1 is MGHRA and CDR2 is YSYEKL. CDR3 length: 13 residues. The V gene end was trimmed by 2 bases and the J gene end by 15 bases; junction bases not matched to a gene: 10.